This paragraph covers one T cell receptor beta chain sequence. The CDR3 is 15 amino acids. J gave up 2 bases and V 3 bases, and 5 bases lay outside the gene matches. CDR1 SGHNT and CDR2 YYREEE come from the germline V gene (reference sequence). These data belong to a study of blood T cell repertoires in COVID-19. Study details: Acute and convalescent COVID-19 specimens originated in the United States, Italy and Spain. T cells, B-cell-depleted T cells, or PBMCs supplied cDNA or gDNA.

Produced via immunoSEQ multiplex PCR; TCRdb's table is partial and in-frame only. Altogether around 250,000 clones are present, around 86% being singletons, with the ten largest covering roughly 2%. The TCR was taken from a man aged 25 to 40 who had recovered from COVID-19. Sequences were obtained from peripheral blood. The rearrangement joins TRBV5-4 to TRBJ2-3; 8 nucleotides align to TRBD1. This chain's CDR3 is CASSYRGALTDTQYF. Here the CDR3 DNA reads TGTGCCAGCAGCTACAGGGGGGCTCTCACAGATACGCAGTATTTT.